Each of the 8 T cell receptor beta chains below was sequenced from the same sample in a study of chemoradiotherapy in HPV16-positive cancers. Here immunoSEQ multiplex PCR was the method, and the copy in TCRdb shows in-frame clones only, minus some. The data contain several thousand clones, about 77% of them singletons. Sample collection occurred from a patient who underwent chemoradiotherapy. These receptor sequences come from a human donor with HPV-associated anogenital cancer.

This clone was observed a handful of times. This chain connects TRBV11-2 to TRBJ2-7, with D uncertain. The CDR3 runs 12 residues. V lost 4 bases and J 0 bases, leaving 4 bases between the germline ends. Germline lookup yields CDR1 SGHAT and CDR2 FQNNGV. DNA of the CDR3: TGTGCCAGCAGCTCCAACTCCTACGAGCAGTACTTC. Its translation: CASSSNSYEQYF.

This clone has more than one count but fewer than ten. The chain uses TRBV6-1 and TRBJ1-1; the D gene is possibly TRBD1 (5 bases). Per the germline V gene, CDR1 is MNHNS and CDR2 is SASEGT. There are 13 residues in the CDR3. The V gene lost 6 bases and the J gene lost 0 bases, with 8 bases spanning the gap. The CDR3 DNA reads TGTGCCAGCAGGCGACAGCTGAACACTGAAGCTTTCTTT. Amino acids: CASRRQLNTEAFF.

The rearrangement links TRBV5-1 to TRBJ2-3; 16 nucleotides match TRBD2. Trimming removed 4 bases from V and 2 bases from J; junction bases left unmatched: 7. Germline CDR1 SGHRS, CDR2 YFSETQ. There are 18 residues in the CDR3. In nucleotides, the CDR3 is TGCGCCAGCAGCGTGGGACTAGCGGGGGGGCGCAACACAGATACGCAGTATTTT. This gives the protein CASSVGLAGGRNTDTQYF.

J is TRBJ2-1 and V is TRBV29-1; D is perhaps TRBD1 (5 bases). The CDR3 is 14 residues long. Germline CDR1 and CDR2: SQVTM and ANQGSEA. The V gene lost 5 bases and the J gene lost 3 bases, with 14 bases spanning the gap. The CDR3 DNA is TGCAGCGTTCTGATTAGGGGCGACTACAATGAGCAGTTCTTC. Encoded protein: CSVLIRGDYNEQFF.

V usage is TRBV2 and J usage is TRBJ1-6, with D possibly matching TRBD1 (5 bases). V was trimmed by 5 bases and J by 7 bases, leaving 9 bases between them. CDR3 length equals 13 residues. Germline CDR1 and CDR2: SNHLY and FYNNEI. CDR3 DNA: TGTGCCAGCAGTTTGGGGGAAAATTCACCCCTCCACTTT. Its protein product is CASSLGENSPLHF.

The chain couples TRBV19 to TRBJ1-4, with no clear D. Trimming pared 4 bases from V and 5 bases from J, leaving 11 bases between. This CDR3 is built from 14 residues. Germline CDR1 LNHDA, CDR2 SQIVND (reference sequence). The CDR3 DNA reads TGTGCCAGTAGTACGTGGCAGGAAAATGAAAAACTGTTTTTT. Protein: CASSTWQENEKLFF.

This chain uses TRBV28 with TRBJ1-5; 7 positions agree with TRBD1. The CDR3 spans 15 residues. J was trimmed by 3 bases and V by 3 bases; bases with no gene match: 5. CDR1 MDHEN and CDR2 SYDVKM come from the germline V gene. Here the CDR3 reads CASSFPDRNNQPQHF. The CDR3 nucleotides are TGTGCCAGCAGTTTCCCGGACAGGAACAATCAGCCCCAGCATTTT.

V is TRBV15 and J is TRBJ2-7; the match to TRBD2 covers 12 bases. Germline CDR1 LNHNV, CDR2 YYDKDF (reference sequence). Trimming took 3 bases from V and 4 from J; bases not matched to a gene: 4. CDR3 length: 15 amino acids. The CDR3 spells CATSRTSGSGYEQYF. CDR3 DNA: TGTGCCACCAGCAGGACTAGCGGGAGTGGGTACGAGCAGTACTTC.